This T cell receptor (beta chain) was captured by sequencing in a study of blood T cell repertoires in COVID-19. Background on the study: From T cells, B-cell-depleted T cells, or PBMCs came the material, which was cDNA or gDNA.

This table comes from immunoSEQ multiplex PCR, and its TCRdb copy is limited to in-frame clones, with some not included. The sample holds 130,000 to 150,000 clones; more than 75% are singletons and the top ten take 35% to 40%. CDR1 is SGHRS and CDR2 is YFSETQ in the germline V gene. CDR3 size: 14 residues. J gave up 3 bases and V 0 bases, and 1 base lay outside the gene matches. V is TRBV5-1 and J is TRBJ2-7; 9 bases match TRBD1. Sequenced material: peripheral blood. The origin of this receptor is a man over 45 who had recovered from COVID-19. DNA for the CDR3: TGCGCCAGCAGCTTGGTGGGACAGGGCTACGAGCAGTACTTC. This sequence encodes CASSLVGQGYEQYF.